The next 3 T cell receptor beta chains were all read from a single sample in a study of shared clonotypes between healthy human individuals. Produced via immunoSEQ multiplex PCR; TCRdb's table is partial and in-frame only. The table lists 2 million to 2.5 million clones, more than 90% of them singletons. Sequenced input: naive CD4+ T cells sorted from blood. The subset is: CD45RA+ positively selected. Receptors originate from a man aged 18-30 years in good health.

The chain's CDR3 is CAWSVSQYLHF. As DNA, the CDR3 is TGTGCCTGGAGTGTGTCACAGTACCTCCACTTT. The rearrangement uses TRBV30 and TRBJ1-6; D not certain. V was cut by 0 bases and J by 15 bases, with 9 bases left in between. The germline gives CDR1 GTSNPN, CDR2 SVGIG (reference sequence). The CDR3 consists of 11 residues. Looking up the rest from reference TRBV30 and TRBJ1-6 gives the full variable domain: SQTIHQWPATLVQPVGSPLSLECTVEGTSNPNLYWYRQAAGRGLQLLFYSVGIGQISSEVPQNLSASRPQDRQFILSSKKLLLSDSGFYLCAWSVSQYLHFGNGTRLTVT.

The chain uses TRBV10-3 and TRBJ1-1; the match to TRBD1 covers 8 bases. The CDR3 totals 11 residues. CDR1 and CDR2 (germline): ENHRY, SYGVKD. Trimming cost V 11 bases and J 4 bases; bases outside gene matches: 3. The CDR3 sequence: CAYQGATEAFF. CDR3 in DNA: TGTGCCTATCAGGGGGCCACTGAAGCTTTCTTT.

Worth noting for this clone: Other DNA sequences from this sample encode an identical CDR3 as well. V gene TRBV4-1 combines with J gene TRBJ1-1; perhaps TRBD1 as D (6 bases). The CDR3 totals 15 residues. Germline lookup yields CDR1 MGHRA and CDR2 YSYEKL. The ends were cut back, 1 base at V and 3 bases at J, with 12 bases in the middle. The CDR3 sequence is CASSQVPQGYTEAFF. In nucleotides, the CDR3 is TGCGCCAGCAGCCAAGTTCCTCAGGGGTACACTGAAGCTTTCTTT.